The clone carrying this T cell receptor (beta chain) was found a few times. Its matching antigen is unknown. Primed by a sample-barcoded 5' primer and a J-beta primer mix, a second PCR proceeded for about 7 to 11 cycles. Individual samples furnished no less than 3 million CDR3-containing paired-end reads apiece. A single record per CDR3 protein comes from TCRdb applying MiXCR to the 5' RACE reads. Of fewer than 2 million distinct CDR3 sequences listed, about 39% are singletons. The record originates from a study of blood T cells in healthy people across ages. Study conclusions and caveats: Diversity was higher, and naive CD4+ cells more numerous, in long-lived donors than in aged donors. Researchers deemed the diversity estimates from one million T cells underestimates. The donors' CMV status was not determined, possibly confounding changes in expanded clonotypes.

The germline CDR1 and CDR2 sequences are MGHDK and SYGVNS. The CDR3 consists of 14 residues. V was pared by 3 bases and J by 4 bases, with 12 bases between. The source of this sequence is a human donor in good health. What was sequenced was blood. The genes are TRBV25-1 and TRBJ1-2; TRBD1 is a possible D gene (5 bases). The chain's CDR3 is CASSEGGRVYGYTF. CDR3 bases: TGTGCCAGCAGTGAGGGAGGCAGGGTCTATGGCTACACCTTC.